Each of the 19 T cell receptor beta chains below was sequenced from the same sample in a study of T cell responses to AZD1222 COVID-19 vaccine. Assay: immunoSEQ multiplex PCR; the TCRdb copy retains only in-frame clones and omits some. The sample consists of some 150,000 clones, roughly 91% of them appearing once. Source: peripheral blood, taken 28 days after the second AZD1222 dose. The receptor source for this set is an adult who received the AZD1222 COVID-19 vaccine.

V usage is TRBV5-1 and J usage is TRBJ1-1, with 7 bases matching TRBD1. Germline trimming cut 4 bases from V and 6 bases from J; bases unmatched to any gene: 6. Germline V lookup: CDR1 SGHRS, CDR2 YFSETQ. This CDR3 is built from 13 residues. CDR3 DNA sequence: TGCGCCAGCAGCAGGGACAGTTACGCTGAAGCTTTCTTT. This gives the protein CASSRDSYAEAFF.

This sequence joins TRBV11-2 and TRBJ1-5; D not resolved. Germline V gives CDR1 SGHAT, CDR2 FQNNGV. This CDR3 has 12 residues. Trimming shortened V by 5 bases and J by 6 bases, and 8 bases separated the two germline ends. CDR3 sequence (DNA): TGTGCCAGCAGCCGAGGCGGTCAGCCCCAGCATTTT. Its translation: CASSRGGQPQHF.

The chain joins TRBV29-1 to TRBJ1-1; D call uncertain. This CDR3 comprises 12 residues. Germline-derived CDR1 and CDR2 are SQVTM and ANQGSEA. V lost 5 bases, J lost 8 bases, and 15 bases lay in between. CDR3 bases: TGCAGCGTTACAAGGCTGGCGAGGGAAGCTTTCTTT. It specifies CSVTRLAREAFF.

This chain connects TRBV9 to TRBJ2-7; the match to TRBD1 covers 9 bases. The V and J ends lost 6 bases and 6 bases, in that order; junction bases with no gene match: 13. The CDR3 has 15 residues. Per germline, CDR1 SGDLS and CDR2 YYNGEE. The CDR3 DNA is TGTGCCAGCAACCCAGGGGACAGGGAATCGTTCGAGCAGTACTTC. Residues: CASNPGDRESFEQYF.

The genes are TRBV3-1 (or the pseudogene TRBV3-2) and TRBJ2-5; no definite D call. This CDR3 has 12 amino acids. Germline V gene sequence: CDR1 LGHDT, CDR2 YNNKEL (reference sequence). V was cut by 4 bases and J by 5 bases, with 8 bases left in between. The CDR3 DNA follows: TGTGCCAGCAGCCTGACCGCGGAGACCCAGTACTTC. It codes for CASSLTAETQYF.

The chain combines TRBV10-3 with TRBJ1-1; D is possibly TRBD1 (5 bases). The V and J ends lost 1 base and 7 bases respectively, with 10 bases between them. Looked up from germline, CDR1 is ENHRY and CDR2 is SYGVKD. The CDR3 runs to 13 residues. CDR3 DNA: TGTGCCATCAGTGAGTTCCCAGGGAGTGAAGCTTTCTTT. Residues: CAISEFPGSEAFF.

The chain combines TRBV7-2 with TRBJ2-3; D is possibly TRBD2 (6 bases). V was cut by 6 bases and J by 1 base, with 20 bases left in between. This CDR3 spans 17 amino acids. Germline CDR1 reads SGHTA; CDR2 reads FQGNSA. CDR3 bases: TGTGCCAGCAGTTCTATCGGGGGTCCCACTGGCACAGATACGCAGTATTTT. Amino acids: CASSSIGGPTGTDTQYF.

The chain has TRBV18 and TRBJ2-1; 15 bases line up with TRBD2. CDR1 is KGHSH and CDR2 is LQKENI in the germline V gene. The CDR3 loop spans 16 amino acids. The junction had 15 bases not matched to a gene; V was cut back by 6 bases and J by 15 bases. CDR3 sequence (DNA): TGTGCCAGCTCCCGTCAAGGACTAGCGGGGGGGCGTTCCATGTTCTTC. This gives the protein CASSRQGLAGGRSMFF.

This chain connects TRBV28 to TRBJ2-2, with 8 bases matching TRBD2. In germline, CDR1 is MDHEN, CDR2 SYDVKM. The CDR3 loop spans 15 amino acids. Germline trimming cut 2 bases from V and 7 bases from J; bases unmatched to any gene: 6. The CDR3 sequence: CASSLRGGVGGELFF. Written as DNA, the CDR3 is TGTGCCAGCAGTTTACGGGGGGGTGTAGGCGGGGAGCTGTTTTTT. The variable domain in full, with the rest retrieved from reference TRBV28 and TRBJ2-2, is DVKVTQSSRYLVKRTGEKVFLECVQDMDHENMFWYRQDPGLGLRLIYFSYDVKMKEKGDIPEGYSVSREKKERFSLILESASTNQTSMYLCASSLRGGVGGELFFGEGSRLTVL.

The J gene is TRBJ2-1, the V gene TRBV10-1; D possibly corresponds to TRBD2 (6 bases). Germline CDR1 and CDR2: WNHNN and SYGVQD (reference sequence). Trimming took off 7 bases at V and 0 bases at J, with 16 bases between the two ends. This CDR3 is 16 amino acids long. This CDR3 reads CASKLAWGSSYNEQFF. CDR3 sequence (DNA): TGCGCCAGCAAACTAGCTTGGGGGAGCTCCTACAATGAGCAGTTCTTC.

This chain connects TRBV13 to TRBJ2-1; TRBD2 aligns across 10 bases. In germline, CDR1 is PRHDT, CDR2 FYEKMQ (reference sequence). The CDR3 extends over 17 amino acids. Trimming cost V 2 bases and J 6 bases; bases outside gene matches: 10. Here the CDR3 DNA reads TGTGCCAGCAGCTTATTACCCAGCGGGGGGGCGCGCAATGAGCAGTTCTTC. It yields the protein CASSLLPSGGARNEQFF.

V usage is TRBV11-2 and J usage is TRBJ2-7; D is undetermined. Germline values: CDR1 SGHAT, CDR2 FQNNGV. V lost 5 bases and J 5 bases, leaving 10 bases between the germline ends. The CDR3 covers 12 residues. CDR3 bases: TGTGCCAGCAGCCCGTCCAGGAACGAGCAGTACTTC. Translated, it gives CASSPSRNEQYF.

The chain is built from TRBV7-3 and TRBJ1-1, with D possibly being TRBD1 (5 bases). This CDR3 region has 12 residues. The V gene lost 5 bases and the J gene lost 7 bases, with 11 bases spanning the gap. Germline CDR1 and CDR2: SGHTA and FQGTGA. The CDR3 DNA reads TGTGCCAGCAGCGGGGGTGCTGGTGAAGCTTTCTTT. It codes for CASSGGAGEAFF. The full variable domain, in which reference TRBV7-3 and TRBJ1-1 provide the parts outside the CDR3, is GAGVSQTPSNKVTEKGKYVELRCDPISGHTALYWYRQSLGQGPEFLIYFQGTGAADDSGLPNDRFFAVRPEGSVSTLKIQRTERGDSAVYLCASSGGAGEAFFGQGTRLTVV.

This clone occurred a few times. V usage is TRBV11-3 and J usage is TRBJ2-2; possible D gene TRBD1, 6 bases. V was cut by 5 bases and J by 7 bases, with 20 bases left in between. Per germline, CDR1 SGHNT and CDR2 YENEEA. This CDR3 is built from 16 residues. The CDR3 DNA follows: TGTGCCAGCAGCCTCCGGGACACCGAACATAACGGGGAGCTGTTTTTT. Encoded protein: CASSLRDTEHNGELFF.

J is TRBJ2-7 and V is TRBV5-8; D uncertain. Germline V lookup: CDR1 SGHTS, CDR2 YDEGEE. Trimming pared 1 base from V and 4 bases from J, leaving 18 bases between. This CDR3 has 16 residues. The DNA for the CDR3 is TGTGCCAGCAGCTTGCAAGACCCCGGGTCTAGATACGAGCAGTACTTC. It yields the protein CASSLQDPGSRYEQYF.

CDR3: CASSLAGDTEAFF. In nucleotides, the CDR3 is TGCGCCAGCAGCTTAGCAGGCGACACTGAAGCTTTCTTT. This chain links TRBV5-1 with TRBJ1-1; no definite D call. The CDR3 has 13 amino acids. Trimming shortened V by 2 bases and J by 3 bases, and 8 bases separated the two germline ends. The germline gives CDR1 SGHRS, CDR2 YFSETQ.

The rearrangement uses TRBV19 and TRBJ1-1, with TRBD1 as a possible D gene (6 bases). Deletions cut 4 bases from V and 7 bases from J, with 16 bases between. CDR1 and CDR2 (germline): LNHDA, SQIVND (reference sequence). CDR3 length equals 14 residues. The CDR3, as DNA: TGTGCCAGTAGTAACCGGCAGGGGCTTGATGAAGCTTTCTTT. Amino acid sequence: CASSNRQGLDEAFF. The variable domain in full, with the rest retrieved from reference TRBV19 and TRBJ1-1, is DGGITQSPKYLFRKEGQNVTLSCEQNLNHDAMYWYRQDPGQGLRLIYYSQIVNDFQKGDIAEGYSVSREKKESFPLTVTSAQKNPTAFYLCASSNRQGLDEAFFGQGTRLTVV.

This clone was observed a single time. V and J are TRBV28 and TRBJ1-2, with D tentatively TRBD1 (6 bases). The CDR3 spans 15 residues. The V gene lost 1 base and the J gene lost 0 bases, with 9 bases spanning the gap. Per germline, CDR1 MDHEN and CDR2 SYDVKM. The CDR3 DNA reads TGTGCCAGCAGTTTATATCGGGGGCCTAACTATGGCTACACCTTC. Amino acid sequence: CASSLYRGPNYGYTF.

The chain combines TRBV9 with TRBJ1-1, with TRBD1 identical over 9 bases. The trim removed 0 bases at V and 1 base at J, leaving 22 bases unmatched. CDR1 is SGDLS and CDR2 is YYNGEE in the germline V gene. This CDR3 has 22 residues. The CDR3 nucleotides read TGTGCCAGCAGCGTAGAGGAAGAACAGACCGGGACAGGGAGGGGCCCGAACACTGAAGCTTTCTTT. It specifies CASSVEEEQTGTGRGPNTEAFF.